The 3 T cell receptor beta chains presented below share a single source sample, sequenced in a study of cytomegalovirus exposure and HLA in healthy donors. This PCR relied on a set of 60 Vbeta primers and 13 Jbeta primers. Data came from immunoSEQ multiplex PCR; TCRdb stores just in-frame clones and leaves some out. The sample lists roughly 190,000 clones; around 78% were seen once. The sequenced material came from PBMCs. The receptors stem from a woman in her thirties in good health and CMV-seropositive.

The gene calls are TRBV5-8 and TRBJ1-1; D unclear. With 2 bases removed from V and 1 base from J, the gap between germline ends came to 12 bases. This CDR3 region has 15 residues. Germline V CDR1 and CDR2: SGHTS, YDEGEE. DNA for the CDR3: TGTGCCAGCAGCTTAGATTGGCGGGCGAACACTGAAGCTTTCTTT. It translates to CASSLDWRANTEAFF.

The chain combines TRBV13 with TRBJ2-1; TRBD1 matches at 7 bases. Germline CDR1 is PRHDT and CDR2 is FYEKMQ (reference sequence). After removal of 5 bases from V and 6 bases from J, the junction contained 4 bases not matched to a gene. CDR3 length: 13 amino acids. CDR3 DNA sequence: TGTGCCAGCAGCAACAGGGGTGGCAATGAGCAGTTCTTC. Translation: CASSNRGGNEQFF.

The chain uses TRBV11-2 and TRBJ2-7; D may be TRBD2 (5 bases). The CDR3 consists of 14 residues. V was clipped by 5 bases and J by 5 bases, with 16 bases between them. Per the germline V gene, CDR1 is SGHAT and CDR2 is FQNNGV. Written as DNA, the CDR3 is TGTGCCAGCAGCCCCAAGCCGGGATGGAACGAGCAGTACTTC. The encoded protein is CASSPKPGWNEQYF.